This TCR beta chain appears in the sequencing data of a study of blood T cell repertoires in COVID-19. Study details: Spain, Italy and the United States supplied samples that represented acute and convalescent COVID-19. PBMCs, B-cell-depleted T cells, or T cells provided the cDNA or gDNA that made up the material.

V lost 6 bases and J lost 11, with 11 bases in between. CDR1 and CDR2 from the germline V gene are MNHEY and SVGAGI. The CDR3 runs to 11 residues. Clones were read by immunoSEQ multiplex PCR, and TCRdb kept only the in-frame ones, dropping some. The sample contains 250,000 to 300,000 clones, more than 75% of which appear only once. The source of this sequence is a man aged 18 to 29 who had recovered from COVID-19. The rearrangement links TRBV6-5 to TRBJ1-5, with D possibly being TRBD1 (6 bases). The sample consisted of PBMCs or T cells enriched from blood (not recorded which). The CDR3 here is CASRSGGAQHF. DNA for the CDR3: TGTGCCAGCAGGAGCGGGGGCGCCCAGCATTTT.